This T cell receptor beta chain came from a study of blood T cell repertoires in COVID-19. Study as a whole: Samples taken during acute and convalescent COVID-19 were collected in the United States, Italy and Spain. In each case, the material was cDNA or gDNA derived from T cells, B-cell-depleted T cells, or PBMCs.

The table came from immunoSEQ multiplex PCR; TCRdb's copy has only in-frame clones and leaves some out. The top ten hold over 2% of the sample, which has hundreds of thousands of clones, over 75% seen once. This clone was counted only a few times. Other DNA sequences in this specimen translate into the identical CDR3. Participant reports of clinical history set cohort assignment. Two negative PCRs, clearance, or symptom resolution had been documented for recovered Cohort 3 donors. Deletions cut 7 bases from V and 4 bases from J, with 15 bases between. The V gene's germline CDR1 is SGHRS and CDR2 YFSETQ. The CDR3 spans 14 residues.

The source of this sequence is a woman younger than 35 who had recovered from COVID-19. The sample consisted of PBMCs or T cells enriched from blood (not recorded which). V and J are TRBV5-1 and TRBJ1-3, with D possibly TRBD1 on 6 matching bases. The DNA of the CDR3 is TGCGCCAGCTCCCTTGGGGGCGAGGGAAACACCATATATTTT. It yields the protein CASSLGGEGNTIYF.